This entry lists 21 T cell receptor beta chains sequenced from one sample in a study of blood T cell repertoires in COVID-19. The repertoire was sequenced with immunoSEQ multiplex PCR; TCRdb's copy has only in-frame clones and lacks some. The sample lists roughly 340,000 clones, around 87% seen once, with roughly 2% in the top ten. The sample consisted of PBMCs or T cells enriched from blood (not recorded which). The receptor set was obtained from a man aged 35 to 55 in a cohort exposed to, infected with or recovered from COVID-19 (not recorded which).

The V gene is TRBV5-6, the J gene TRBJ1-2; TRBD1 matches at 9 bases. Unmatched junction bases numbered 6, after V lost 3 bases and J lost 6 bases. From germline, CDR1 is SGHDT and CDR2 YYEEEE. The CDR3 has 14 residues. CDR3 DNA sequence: TGTGCCAGCAGCTCAACAGGGGGCTGGGATGGCTACACCTTC. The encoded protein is CASSSTGGWDGYTF.

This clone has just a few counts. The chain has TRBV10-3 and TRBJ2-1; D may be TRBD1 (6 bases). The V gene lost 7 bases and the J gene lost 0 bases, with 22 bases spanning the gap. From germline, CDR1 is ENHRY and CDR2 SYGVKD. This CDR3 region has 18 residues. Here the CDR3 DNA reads TGTGCCATCAACCCTGGCCTCATACAGGGCAGCTCCTACAATGAGCAGTTCTTC. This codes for CAINPGLIQGSSYNEQFF.

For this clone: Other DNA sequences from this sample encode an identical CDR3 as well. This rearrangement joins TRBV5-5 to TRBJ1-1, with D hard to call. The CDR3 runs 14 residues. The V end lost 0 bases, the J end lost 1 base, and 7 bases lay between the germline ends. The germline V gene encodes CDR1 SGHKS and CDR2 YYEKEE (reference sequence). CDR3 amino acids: CASSLGRQNTEAFF. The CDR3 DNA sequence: TGTGCCAGCAGCTTGGGCAGGCAGAACACTGAAGCTTTCTTT.

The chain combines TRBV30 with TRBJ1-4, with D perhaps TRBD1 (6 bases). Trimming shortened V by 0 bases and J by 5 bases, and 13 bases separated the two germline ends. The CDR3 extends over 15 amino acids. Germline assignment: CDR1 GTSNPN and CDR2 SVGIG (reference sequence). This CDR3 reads CAWSVLGTLNEKLFF. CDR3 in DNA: TGTGCCTGGAGTGTACTCGGGACATTAAATGAAAAACTGTTTTTT.

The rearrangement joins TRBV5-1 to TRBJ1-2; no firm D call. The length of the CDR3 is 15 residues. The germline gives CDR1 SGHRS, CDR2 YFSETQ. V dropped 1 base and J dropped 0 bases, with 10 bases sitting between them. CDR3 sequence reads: CASSLSNSPNYGYTF. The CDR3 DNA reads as TGCGCCAGCAGCTTGTCCAATAGTCCTAACTATGGCTACACCTTC.

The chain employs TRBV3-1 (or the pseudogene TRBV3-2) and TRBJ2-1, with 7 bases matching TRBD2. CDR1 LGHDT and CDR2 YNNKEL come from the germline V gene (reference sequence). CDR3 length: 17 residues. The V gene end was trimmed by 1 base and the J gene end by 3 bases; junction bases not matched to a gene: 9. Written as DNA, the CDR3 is TGTGCCAGCAGCCAAGTAGCACCGGGGGGTTTCTACAATGAGCAGTTCTTC. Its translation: CASSQVAPGGFYNEQFF.

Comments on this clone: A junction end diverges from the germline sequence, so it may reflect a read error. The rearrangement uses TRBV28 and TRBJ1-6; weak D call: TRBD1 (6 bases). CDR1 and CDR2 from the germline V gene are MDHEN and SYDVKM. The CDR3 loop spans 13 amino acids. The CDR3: CASSLSKGVNSRF. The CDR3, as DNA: TGTGCCAGCAGTTTATCGAAGGGGGTTAATAGTCGCTTT.

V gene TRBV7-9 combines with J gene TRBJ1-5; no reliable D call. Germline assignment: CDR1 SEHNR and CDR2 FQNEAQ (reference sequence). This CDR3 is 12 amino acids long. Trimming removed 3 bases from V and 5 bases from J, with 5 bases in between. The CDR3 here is CASSFSDQPQHF. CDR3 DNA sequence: TGTGCCAGCAGCTTTTCCGATCAGCCCCAGCATTTT.

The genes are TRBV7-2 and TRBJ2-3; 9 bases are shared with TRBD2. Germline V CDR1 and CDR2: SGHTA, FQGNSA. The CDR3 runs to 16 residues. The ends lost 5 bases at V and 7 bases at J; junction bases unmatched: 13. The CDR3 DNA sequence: TGTGCCAGCAGCGCCTACCCCGTAGCGGGAGACAATACGCAGTATTTT. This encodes CASSAYPVAGDNTQYF.

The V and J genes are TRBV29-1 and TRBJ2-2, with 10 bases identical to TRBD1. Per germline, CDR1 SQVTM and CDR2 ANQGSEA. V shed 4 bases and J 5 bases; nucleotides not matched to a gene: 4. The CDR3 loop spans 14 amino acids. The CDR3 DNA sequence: TGCAGCGTTGGACAGGGGGCGGTTACCGGGGAGCTGTTTTTT. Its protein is CSVGQGAVTGELFF.

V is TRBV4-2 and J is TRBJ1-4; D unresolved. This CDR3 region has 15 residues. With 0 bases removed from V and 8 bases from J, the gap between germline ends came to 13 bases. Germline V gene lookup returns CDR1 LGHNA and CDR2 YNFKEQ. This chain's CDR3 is CASSQDRVRNEKLFF. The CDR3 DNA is TGTGCCAGCAGCCAAGATCGGGTGAGAAACGAAAAACTGTTTTTT.

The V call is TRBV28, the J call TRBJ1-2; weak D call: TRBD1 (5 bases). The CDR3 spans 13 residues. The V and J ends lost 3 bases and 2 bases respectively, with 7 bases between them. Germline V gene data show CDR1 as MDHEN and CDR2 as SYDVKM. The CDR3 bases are TGTGCCAGCAGTTTCTCAGGGAACTATGGCTACACCTTC. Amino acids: CASSFSGNYGYTF.

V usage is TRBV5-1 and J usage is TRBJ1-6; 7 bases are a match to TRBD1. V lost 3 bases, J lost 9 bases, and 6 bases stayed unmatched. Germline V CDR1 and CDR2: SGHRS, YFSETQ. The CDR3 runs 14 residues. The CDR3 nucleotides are TGCGCCAGCAGCTGGGGGACAGAAAGTTCACCCCTCCACTTT. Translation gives CASSWGTESSPLHF.

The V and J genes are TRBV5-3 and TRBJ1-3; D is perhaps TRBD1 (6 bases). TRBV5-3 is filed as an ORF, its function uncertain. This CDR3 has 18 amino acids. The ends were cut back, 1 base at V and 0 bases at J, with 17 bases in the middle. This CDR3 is CARSLFTGSLYSGNTIYF. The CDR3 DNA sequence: TGTGCCAGAAGCTTGTTTACAGGGTCCCTCTACTCTGGAAACACCATATATTTT.

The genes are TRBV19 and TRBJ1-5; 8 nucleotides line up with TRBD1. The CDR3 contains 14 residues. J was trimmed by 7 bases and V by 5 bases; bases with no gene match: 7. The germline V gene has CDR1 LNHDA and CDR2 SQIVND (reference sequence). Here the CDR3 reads CASSLDRAVQPQHF. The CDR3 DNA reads TGTGCCAGTAGTTTGGACAGGGCGGTACAGCCCCAGCATTTT. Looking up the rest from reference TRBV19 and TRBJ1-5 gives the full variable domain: DGGITQSPKYLFRKEGQNVTLSCEQNLNHDAMYWYRQDPGQGLRLIYYSQIVNDFQKGDIAEGYSVSREKKESFPLTVTSAQKNPTAFYLCASSLDRAVQPQHFGDGTRLSIL.

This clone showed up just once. The CDR3 DNA follows: TGTGCCAGCTCCCCGGACAGGGGGTCCGGGGAGCTGTTTTTT. This sequence encodes CASSPDRGSGELFF. V and J are TRBV18 and TRBJ2-2, with TRBD1 matching over 10 bases. This CDR3 has 14 amino acids. The germline V gene has CDR1 KGHSH and CDR2 LQKENI. After removal of 6 bases from V and 6 bases from J, the junction contained 4 bases not matched to a gene. The full variable domain, rest sourced from reference TRBV18 and TRBJ2-2, is NAGVMQNPRHLVRRRGQEARLRCSPMKGHSHVYWYRQLPEEGLKFMVYLQKENIIDESGMPKERFSAEFPKEGPSILRIQQVVRGDSAAYFCASSPDRGSGELFFGEGSRLTVL.

CDR3 region: CASSQTGLEEKLFF. The CDR3 DNA follows: TGCGCCAGCAGCCAAACAGGTCTTGAGGAAAAACTGTTTTTT. The V gene is TRBV4-1, the J gene TRBJ1-4; possible D gene TRBD1, 5 bases. Deletions cut 2 bases from V and 8 bases from J, with 12 bases between. CDR1 is MGHRA, CDR2 YSYEKL, per germline. CDR3 length: 14 amino acids.

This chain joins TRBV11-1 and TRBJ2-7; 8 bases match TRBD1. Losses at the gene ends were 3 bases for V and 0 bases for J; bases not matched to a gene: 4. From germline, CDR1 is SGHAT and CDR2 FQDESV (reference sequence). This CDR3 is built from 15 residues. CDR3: CASSFWTGSSYEQYF. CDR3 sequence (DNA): TGTGCCAGCAGCTTTTGGACAGGGAGCTCCTACGAGCAGTACTTC.

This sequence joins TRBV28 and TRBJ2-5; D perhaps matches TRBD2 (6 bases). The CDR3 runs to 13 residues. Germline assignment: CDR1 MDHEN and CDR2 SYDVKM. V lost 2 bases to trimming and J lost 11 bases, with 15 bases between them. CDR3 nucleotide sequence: TGTGCCAGCAGTTTAGGTCTAGCGCGTGATCAGTACTTC. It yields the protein CASSLGLARDQYF.

The CDR3 loop reads CASSIDMRGASGNTIYF. Here the CDR3 DNA reads TGTGCCAGTAGTATAGATATGCGGGGGGCCTCTGGAAACACCATATATTTT. The V call is TRBV19, the J call TRBJ1-3, with D possibly matching TRBD1 (6 bases). V was clipped by 0 bases and J by 0 bases, with 12 bases between them. CDR1 and CDR2 (germline): LNHDA, SQIVND (reference sequence). The CDR3 is made up of 17 amino acids.

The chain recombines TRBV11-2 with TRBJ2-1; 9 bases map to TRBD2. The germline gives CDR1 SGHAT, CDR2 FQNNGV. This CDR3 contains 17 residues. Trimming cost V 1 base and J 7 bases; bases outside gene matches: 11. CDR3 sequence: CASSLVGLTSGLNEQFF. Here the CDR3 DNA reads TGTGCCAGCAGCTTAGTAGGTCTTACTAGCGGGCTTAATGAGCAGTTCTTC.